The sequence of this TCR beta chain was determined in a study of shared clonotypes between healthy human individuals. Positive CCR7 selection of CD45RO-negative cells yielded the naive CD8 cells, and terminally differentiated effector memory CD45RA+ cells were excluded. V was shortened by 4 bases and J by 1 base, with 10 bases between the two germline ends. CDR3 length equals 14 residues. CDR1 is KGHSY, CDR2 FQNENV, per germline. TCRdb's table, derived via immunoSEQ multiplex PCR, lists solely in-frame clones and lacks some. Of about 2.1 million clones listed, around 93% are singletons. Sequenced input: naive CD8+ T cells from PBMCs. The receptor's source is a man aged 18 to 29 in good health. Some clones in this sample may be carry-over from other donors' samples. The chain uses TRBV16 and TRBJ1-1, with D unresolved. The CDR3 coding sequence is TGTGCCAGCAGCCGTTCACCCTGGAACACTGAAGCTTTCTTT. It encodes CASSRSPWNTEAFF.